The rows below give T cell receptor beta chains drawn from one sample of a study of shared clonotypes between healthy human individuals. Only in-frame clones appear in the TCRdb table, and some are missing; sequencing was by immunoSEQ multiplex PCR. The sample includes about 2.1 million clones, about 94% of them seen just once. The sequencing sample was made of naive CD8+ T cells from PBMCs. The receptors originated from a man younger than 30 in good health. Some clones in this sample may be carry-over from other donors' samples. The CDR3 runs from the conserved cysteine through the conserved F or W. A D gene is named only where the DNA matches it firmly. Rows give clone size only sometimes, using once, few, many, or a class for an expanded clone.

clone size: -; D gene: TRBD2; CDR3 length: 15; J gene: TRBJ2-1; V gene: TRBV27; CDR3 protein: CASSGTSGTLGEQFF; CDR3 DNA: TGTGCCAGCAGTGGGACTAGCGGGACCTTGGGTGAGCAGTTCTTC
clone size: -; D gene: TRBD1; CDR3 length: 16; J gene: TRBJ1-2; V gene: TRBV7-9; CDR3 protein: CASSLGDREMLWGYTF; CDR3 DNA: TGTGCCAGCAGCTTAGGGGACAGGGAAATGTTGTGGGGCTACACCTTC
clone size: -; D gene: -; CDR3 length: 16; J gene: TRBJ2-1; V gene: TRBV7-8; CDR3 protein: CASSPRRHLRYNEQFF; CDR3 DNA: TGTGCCAGCAGCCCAAGACGACACCTTCGCTACAATGAGCAGTTCTTC
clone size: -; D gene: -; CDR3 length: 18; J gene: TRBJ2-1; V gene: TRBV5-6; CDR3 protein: CASSLALADVSSYNEQFF; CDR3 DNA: TGTGCCAGCAGCTTGGCACTAGCCGACGTTAGCTCCTACAATGAGCAGTTCTTC
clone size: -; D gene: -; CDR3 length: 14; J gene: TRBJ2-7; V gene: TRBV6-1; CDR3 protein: CAITGDRMIYEQYF; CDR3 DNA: TGTGCCATTACCGGCGACAGGATGATCTACGAGCAGTACTTC
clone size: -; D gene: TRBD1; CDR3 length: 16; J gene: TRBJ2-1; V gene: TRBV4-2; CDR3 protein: CASSHGPGQGNNEQFF; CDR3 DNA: TGTGCCAGCAGCCATGGGCCGGGACAGGGTAACAATGAGCAGTTCTTC
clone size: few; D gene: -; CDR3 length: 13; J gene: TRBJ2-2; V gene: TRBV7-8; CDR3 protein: CASPLGGSGELFF; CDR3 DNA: TGTGCCAGCCCGCTCGGAGGCTCCGGGGAGCTGTTTTTT
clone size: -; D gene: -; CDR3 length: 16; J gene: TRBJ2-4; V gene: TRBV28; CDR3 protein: CASNPGVGSAKNIQYF; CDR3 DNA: TGTGCCAGCAATCCCGGGGTGGGGTCAGCCAAAAACATTCAGTACTTC
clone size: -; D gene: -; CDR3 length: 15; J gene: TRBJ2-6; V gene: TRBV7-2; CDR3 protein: CASSFPASGANVLTF; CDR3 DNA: TGTGCCAGCAGCTTTCCCGCCTCTGGGGCCAACGTCCTGACTTTC
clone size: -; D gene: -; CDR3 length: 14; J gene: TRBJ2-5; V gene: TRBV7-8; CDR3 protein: CASSPMGRQETQYF; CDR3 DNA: TGTGCCAGCAGCCCCATGGGACGTCAAGAGACCCAGTACTTC
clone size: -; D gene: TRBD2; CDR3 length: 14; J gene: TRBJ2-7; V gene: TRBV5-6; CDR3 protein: CASSRGGSSYEQYF; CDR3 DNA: TGTGCCAGCAGCCGCGGGGGGAGCTCCTACGAGCAGTACTTC
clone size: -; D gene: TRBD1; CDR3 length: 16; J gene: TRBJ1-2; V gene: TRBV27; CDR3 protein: CASSRNRQGAEDGYTF; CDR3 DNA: TGTGCCAGCAGTCGAAACCGACAGGGAGCTGAGGATGGCTACACCTTC
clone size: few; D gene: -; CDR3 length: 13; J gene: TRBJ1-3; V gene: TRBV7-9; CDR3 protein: CASSPASGNTIYF; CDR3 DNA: TGTGCCAGCAGCCCGGCCTCTGGAAACACCATATATTTT
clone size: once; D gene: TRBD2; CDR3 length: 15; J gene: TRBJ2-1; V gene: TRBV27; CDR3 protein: CASRWTSGVYNEQFF; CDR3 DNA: TGTGCCAGCAGATGGACTAGCGGGGTTTACAATGAGCAGTTCTTC
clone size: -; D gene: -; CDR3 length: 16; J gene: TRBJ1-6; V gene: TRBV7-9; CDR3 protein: CASISDSHPYNSPLHF; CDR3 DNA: TGTGCCAGCATTTCCGACAGCCACCCATATAATTCACCCCTCCACTTT
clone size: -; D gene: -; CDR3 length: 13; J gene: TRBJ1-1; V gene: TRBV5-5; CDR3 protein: CASSLYPGSEAFF; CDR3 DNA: TGTGCCAGCAGCTTGTATCCCGGTTCTGAAGCTTTCTTT
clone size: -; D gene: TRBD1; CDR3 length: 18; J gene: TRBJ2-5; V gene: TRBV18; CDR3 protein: CASSRQDRGLGYQETQYF; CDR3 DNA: TGTGCCAGCTCGCGACAGGACAGGGGGCTGGGGTACCAAGAGACCCAGTACTTC
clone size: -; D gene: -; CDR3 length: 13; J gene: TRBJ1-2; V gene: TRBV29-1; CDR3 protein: CSVVSREDYGYTF; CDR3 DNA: TGCAGCGTTGTATCTCGAGAGGACTATGGCTACACCTTC
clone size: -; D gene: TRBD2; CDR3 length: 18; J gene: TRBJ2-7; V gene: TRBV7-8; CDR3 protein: CASSLALAGGPGIYEQYF; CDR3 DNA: TGTGCCAGCAGCTTAGCCCTAGCGGGAGGGCCTGGAATCTACGAGCAGTACTTC
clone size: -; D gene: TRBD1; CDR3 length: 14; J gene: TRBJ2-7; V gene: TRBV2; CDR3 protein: CASSGLRQGYEQYF; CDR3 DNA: TGTGCCAGCAGTGGCCTTCGACAGGGCTACGAGCAGTACTTC
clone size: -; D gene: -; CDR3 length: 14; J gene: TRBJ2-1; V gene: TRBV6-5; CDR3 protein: CASSQEEASHEQFF; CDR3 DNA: TGTGCCAGCAGTCAAGAGGAGGCATCTCATGAGCAGTTCTTC
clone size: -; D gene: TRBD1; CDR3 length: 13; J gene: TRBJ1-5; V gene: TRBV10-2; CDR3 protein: CASREDRAQPQHF; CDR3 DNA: TGCGCCAGCAGAGAGGACAGGGCTCAGCCCCAGCATTTT
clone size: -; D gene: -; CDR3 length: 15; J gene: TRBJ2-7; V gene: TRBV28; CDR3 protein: CASSFSLGSSYEQYF; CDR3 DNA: TGTGCCAGCAGTTTTTCCTTGGGAAGCTCCTACGAGCAGTACTTC
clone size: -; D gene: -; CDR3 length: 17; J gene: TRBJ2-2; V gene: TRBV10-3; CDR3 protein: CATSGRTGEQNTGELFF; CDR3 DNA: TGTGCCACCAGCGGACGGACCGGTGAACAGAACACCGGGGAGCTGTTTTTT
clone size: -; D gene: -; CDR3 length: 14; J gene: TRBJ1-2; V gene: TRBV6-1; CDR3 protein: CASSEVGLASGYTF; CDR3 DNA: TGTGCCAGCAGTGAAGTTGGACTTGCAAGTGGCTACACCTTC
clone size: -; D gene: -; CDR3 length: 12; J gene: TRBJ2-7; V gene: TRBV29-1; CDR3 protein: CSVIVGPYEQYF; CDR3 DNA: TGCAGCGTCATCGTTGGGCCCTACGAGCAGTACTTC
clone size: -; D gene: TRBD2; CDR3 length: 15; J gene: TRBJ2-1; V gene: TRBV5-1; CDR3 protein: CASSLASGMAGEQFF; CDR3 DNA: TGCGCCAGCAGCCTAGCTAGCGGGATGGCGGGTGAGCAGTTCTTC
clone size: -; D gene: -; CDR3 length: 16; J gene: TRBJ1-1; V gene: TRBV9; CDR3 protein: CASSVLPGQSNTEAFF; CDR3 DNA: TGTGCCAGCAGCGTGCTACCGGGGCAATCGAACACTGAAGCTTTCTTT
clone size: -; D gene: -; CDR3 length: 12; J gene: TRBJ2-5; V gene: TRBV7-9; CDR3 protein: CASSLREETQYF; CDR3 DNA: TGTGCCAGCAGCTTAAGGGAAGAGACCCAGTACTTC
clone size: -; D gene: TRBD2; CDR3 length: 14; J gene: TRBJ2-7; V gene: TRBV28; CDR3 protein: CASTDRGVSGEQYF; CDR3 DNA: TGTGCCAGCACCGACCGGGGGGTCTCGGGCGAGCAGTACTTC
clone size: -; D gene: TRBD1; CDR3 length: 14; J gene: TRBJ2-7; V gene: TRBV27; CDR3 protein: CASSLQGAAHEQYF; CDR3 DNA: TGTGCCAGCAGTTTACAGGGGGCGGCACACGAGCAGTACTTC
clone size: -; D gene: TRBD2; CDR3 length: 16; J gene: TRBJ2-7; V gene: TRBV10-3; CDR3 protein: CAISEGTSGRPYEQYF; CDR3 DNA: TGTGCCATCAGTGAGGGGACTAGCGGGCGGCCCTACGAGCAGTACTTC
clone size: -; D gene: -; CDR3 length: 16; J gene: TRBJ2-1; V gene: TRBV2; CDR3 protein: CASSPGLWGSNNEQFF; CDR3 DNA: TGTGCCAGCAGCCCCGGTTTGTGGGGGTCTAACAATGAGCAGTTCTTC
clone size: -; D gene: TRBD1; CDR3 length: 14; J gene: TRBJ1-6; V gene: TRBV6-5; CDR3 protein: CASRRTGGNSPLHF; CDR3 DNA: TGTGCCAGCAGGAGGACAGGGGGAAATTCACCCCTCCACTTT
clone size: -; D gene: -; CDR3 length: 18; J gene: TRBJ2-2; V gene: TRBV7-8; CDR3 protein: CASSFKAPAGRWTGELFF; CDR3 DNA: TGTGCCAGCAGCTTTAAGGCTCCGGCAGGGAGGTGGACCGGGGAGCTGTTTTTT
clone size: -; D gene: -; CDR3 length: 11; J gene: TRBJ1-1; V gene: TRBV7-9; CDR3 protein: CASSWGGNAFF; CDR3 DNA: TGTGCCAGCAGCTGGGGAGGGAACGCTTTCTTT
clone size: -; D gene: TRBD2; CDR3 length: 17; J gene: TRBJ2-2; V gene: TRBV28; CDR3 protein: CASSDIGLAGGLGELFF; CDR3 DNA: TGTGCCAGCAGTGACATCGGACTAGCGGGAGGGCTGGGGGAGCTGTTTTTT
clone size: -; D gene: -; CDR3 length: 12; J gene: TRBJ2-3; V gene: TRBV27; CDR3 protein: CASRFGADTQYF; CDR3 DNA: TGTGCCAGCAGGTTCGGGGCAGATACGCAGTATTTT
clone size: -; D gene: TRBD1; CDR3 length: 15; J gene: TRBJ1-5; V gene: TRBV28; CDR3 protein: CASRATGNPNQPQHF; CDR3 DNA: TGTGCCAGCAGGGCGACAGGGAATCCCAATCAGCCCCAGCATTTT
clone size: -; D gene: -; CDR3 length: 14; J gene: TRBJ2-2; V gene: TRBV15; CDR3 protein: CATSRDRGPGELFF; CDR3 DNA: TGTGCCACCAGCAGAGATCGGGGGCCCGGGGAGCTGTTTTTT
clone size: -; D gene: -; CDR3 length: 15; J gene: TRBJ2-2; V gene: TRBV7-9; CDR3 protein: CASSPRGANTGELFF; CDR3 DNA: TGTGCCAGCAGCCCAAGAGGTGCGAACACCGGGGAGCTGTTTTTT
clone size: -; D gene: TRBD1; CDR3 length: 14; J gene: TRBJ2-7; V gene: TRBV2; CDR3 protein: CASSDGTGRHEQYF; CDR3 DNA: TGTGCCAGCAGTGATGGGACAGGGCGACACGAGCAGTACTTC
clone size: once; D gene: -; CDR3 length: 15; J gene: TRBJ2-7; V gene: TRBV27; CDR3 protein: CASSPSVGQTYEQYF; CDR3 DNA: TGTGCCAGCAGTCCCTCGGTGGGACAAACCTACGAGCAGTACTTC
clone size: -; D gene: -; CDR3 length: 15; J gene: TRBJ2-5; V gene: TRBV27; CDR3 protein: CASSLVSGARETQYF; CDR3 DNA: TGTGCCAGCAGTTTAGTAAGCGGTGCTCGGGAGACCCAGTACTTC
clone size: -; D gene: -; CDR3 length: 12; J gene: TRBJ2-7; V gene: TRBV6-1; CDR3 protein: CASWTVPYEQYF; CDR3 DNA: TGTGCCAGCTGGACAGTCCCCTACGAGCAGTACTTC
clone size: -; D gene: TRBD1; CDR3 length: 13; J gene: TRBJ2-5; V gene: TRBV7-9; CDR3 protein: CASSYIQGETQYF; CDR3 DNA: TGTGCCAGCAGCTATATACAGGGGGAGACCCAGTACTTC
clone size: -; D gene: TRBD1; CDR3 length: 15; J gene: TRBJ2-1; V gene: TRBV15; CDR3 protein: CATTPRDSVYNEQFF; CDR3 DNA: TGTGCCACCACCCCCCGGGACAGCGTATACAATGAGCAGTTCTTC
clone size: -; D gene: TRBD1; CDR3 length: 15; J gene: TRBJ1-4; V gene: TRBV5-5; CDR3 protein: CASSFTGTGREKLFF; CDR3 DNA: TGTGCCAGCAGCTTTACCGGGACAGGTCGGGAAAAACTGTTTTTT
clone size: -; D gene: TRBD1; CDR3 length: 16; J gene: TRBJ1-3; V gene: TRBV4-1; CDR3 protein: CASSLRTGTGGNTIYF; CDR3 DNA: TGCGCCAGCAGCCTTAGGACAGGGACTGGTGGAAACACCATATATTTT
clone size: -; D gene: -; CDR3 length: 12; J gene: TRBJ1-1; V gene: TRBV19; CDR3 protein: CASSSFYTEAFF; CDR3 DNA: TGTGCCAGTAGCTCCTTCTACACTGAAGCTTTCTTT
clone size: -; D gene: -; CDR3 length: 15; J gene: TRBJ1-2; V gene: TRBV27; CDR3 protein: CASRKGWDNHYGYTF; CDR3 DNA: TGTGCCAGCAGGAAGGGGTGGGACAACCACTATGGCTACACCTTC
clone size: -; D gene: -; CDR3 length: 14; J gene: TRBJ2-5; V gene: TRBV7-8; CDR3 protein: CASSPLAPKETQYF; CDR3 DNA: TGTGCCAGCAGTCCCCTAGCACCAAAAGAGACCCAGTACTTC
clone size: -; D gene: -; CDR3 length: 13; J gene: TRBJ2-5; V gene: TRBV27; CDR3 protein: CASSLLGEETQYF; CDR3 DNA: TGTGCCAGCAGTTTATTGGGCGAAGAGACCCAGTACTTC
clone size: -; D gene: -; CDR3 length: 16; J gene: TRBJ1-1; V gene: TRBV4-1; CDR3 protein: CASSLIPGRANTEAFF; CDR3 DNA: TGCGCCAGCAGCCTCATACCCGGACGGGCGAACACTGAAGCTTTCTTT
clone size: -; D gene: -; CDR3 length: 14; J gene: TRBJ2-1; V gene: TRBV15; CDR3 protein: CATSVSGSYNEQFF; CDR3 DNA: TGTGCCACCAGTGTTAGCGGTTCCTACAATGAGCAGTTCTTC